Sequencing of this TCR beta chain was carried out in a study of control samples from healthy donors and cancer patients. TCRdb's copy holds only in-frame clones and misses some; the assay was immunoSEQ multiplex PCR. The table has approximately 150,000 clones, 91% seen once. J lost 0 bases, V lost 5 bases, and 7 bases had no gene match. CDR1 and CDR2 from the germline V gene are SGHAT and FQNNGV. The CDR3 length is 17 residues. V is TRBV11-2 and J is TRBJ2-7; 13 bases match TRBD2. The sequenced sample was blood. This TCR came from a woman aged 40 to 55 in good health. CDR3 sequence reads: CASSPRLAGGHSYEQYF. CDR3 DNA: TGTGCCAGCAGCCCCCGACTAGCGGGGGGCCACTCCTACGAGCAGTACTTC.